Below, 32 T cell receptor beta chains from the same sample are listed, as sequenced in a study of shared clonotypes between healthy human individuals (dated by TCRdb to about 2020). The library was generated by the immunoSEQ multiplex PCR assay. Here the immuneACCESS table is served through TCRdb, limited to in-frame sequences with V and J called. Missing clones are a known gap in these copies; in checked studies unresolved V genes cover under half, and the rest lacks a known reason. The sample yields about 2 million clones; approximately 94% were counted once. The top ten clonotypes cover 0.9% to 1.4% of the sample. For the CD8 naive samples, CD45RO-negative cells were positively selected for CCR7, yielding a CD45RA+CCR7+ population from which TemRA cells were excluded. The sequencing input was naive CD8+ T cells sorted from blood. The label giving this sample's cell subset or site can be read as: CD45RA+CCR7+. These receptors all stem from a man aged 18 to 35 in good health.

The chain has TRBV9 and TRBJ2-3, with TRBD2 matching over 8 bases. The CDR3 has 16 amino acids. V lost 0 bases, J lost 6 bases, and 9 bases stayed unmatched. Germline V lookup: CDR1 SGDLS, CDR2 YYNGEE. The CDR3 nucleotides read TGTGCCAGCAGCGTAGAGTCCGGACTAGCAACGGATACGCAGTATTTT. Encoded protein: CASSVESGLATDTQYF.

J is TRBJ2-1 and V is TRBV27; 12 bases map to TRBD2. CDR1 and CDR2 (germline): MNHEY, SMNVEV (reference sequence). This CDR3 is 16 amino acids long. V lost 5 bases and J lost 8; bases outside the gene matches: 10. The CDR3 region is CASSVVTSGSLYEQFF. The CDR3 DNA sequence: TGTGCCAGCAGTGTCGTGACTAGCGGGAGTTTGTATGAGCAGTTCTTC.

Concerning this clone: Distinct nucleotide sequences in the sample also encode this CDR3. J is TRBJ2-7 and V is TRBV9; D is perhaps TRBD1 or TRBD2 (6 bases each). Per the germline V gene, CDR1 is SGDLS and CDR2 is YYNGEE. Trimming stripped 2 bases from V and 2 bases from J, with 11 bases between. The length of the CDR3 is 14 residues. The CDR3: CASSVGGGTYEQYF. CDR3 DNA sequence: TGTGCCAGCAGCGTCGGGGGCGGGACCTACGAGCAGTACTTC.

The chain links TRBV13 to TRBJ2-7; possible D gene TRBD2, 6 bases. This CDR3 contains 15 residues. The V and J ends lost 0 bases and 0 bases respectively, with 9 bases between them. Germline CDR1 reads PRHDT; CDR2 reads FYEKMQ (reference sequence). The CDR3 sequence is CASSLGLAYSYEQYF. CDR3 sequence (DNA): TGTGCCAGCAGCTTAGGCCTAGCGTACTCCTACGAGCAGTACTTC.

V is TRBV27 and J is TRBJ2-7; 8 bases agree with TRBD1. This CDR3 contains 15 residues. V lost 6 bases, J lost 4 bases, and 11 bases stayed unmatched. The V gene's germline CDR1 is MNHEY and CDR2 SMNVEV (reference sequence). For the CDR3, the DNA is TGTGCCAGCAGCGTACTCCCCGGGACAGGATACGAGCAGTACTTC. Its protein is CASSVLPGTGYEQYF.

The gene calls are TRBV7-9 and TRBJ2-2, with D maybe TRBD2 (6 bases). The CDR3 totals 14 residues. Looked up from germline, CDR1 is SEHNR and CDR2 is FQNEAQ (reference sequence). V was cut by 0 bases and J by 7 bases, with 9 bases left in between. The CDR3 loop reads CASSLAGGLGELFF. CDR3 nucleotide sequence: TGTGCCAGCAGCTTAGCGGGAGGCCTCGGGGAGCTGTTTTTT.

Comment on this clone: The same CDR3 arises from other DNA sequences in this sample as well. The chain links TRBV6-5 to TRBJ2-7, with unresolved D. Looked up from germline, CDR1 is MNHEY and CDR2 is SVGAGI. The V end was cut by 3 bases, the J end by 2 bases, with 8 bases between. This CDR3 is built from 13 residues. CDR3 sequence: CASSYGRTYEQYF. The CDR3 DNA reads as TGTGCCAGCAGTTATGGGCGGACCTACGAGCAGTACTTC.

The genes are TRBV7-6 and TRBJ2-1, with D perhaps matching TRBD2 (6 bases). The germline gives CDR1 SGHVS, CDR2 FNYEAQ. Trimming took 6 bases from V and 6 from J, leaving 9 bases between them. The CDR3 is made up of 12 amino acids. The CDR3 coding sequence is TGTGCCAGCAGGCATAGCGGCAATGAGCAGTTCTTC. This sequence encodes CASRHSGNEQFF.

The rearrangement links TRBV7-8 to TRBJ2-5; a weak D match, TRBD2 (7 bases). Looked up from germline, CDR1 is SGHVS and CDR2 is FQNEAQ. The ends were cut back, 7 bases at V and 2 bases at J, with 20 bases in the middle. This CDR3 has 16 residues. CDR3 amino acids: CASNLIWGGNQETQYF. CDR3 DNA sequence: TGTGCCAGCAACCTAATATGGGGGGGCAATCAAGAGACCCAGTACTTC.

The rearrangement links TRBV29-1 to TRBJ2-5, with D possibly TRBD1 on 6 matching bases. This CDR3 spans 15 amino acids. V lost 7 bases and J lost 5, with 23 bases in between. The V gene's germline CDR1 is SQVTM and CDR2 ANQGSEA. The CDR3 is CSAQSPQSGEETQYF. CDR3 nucleotide sequence: TGCAGCGCCCAGAGCCCCCAGTCAGGGGAGGAGACCCAGTACTTC. The complete variable domain, with remaining parts taken from reference TRBV29-1 and TRBJ2-5, reads SAVISQKPSRDICQRGTSLTIQCQVDSQVTMMFWYRQQPGQSLTLIATANQGSEATYESGFVIDKFPISRPNLTFSTLTVSNMSPEDSSIYLCSAQSPQSGEETQYFGPGTRLLVL.

The chain recombines TRBV28 with TRBJ2-7; 10 positions match TRBD2. This CDR3 region has 15 residues. V gave up 3 bases and J gave up 5 bases; unmatched junction bases: 7. In germline, CDR1 is MDHEN, CDR2 SYDVKM. The CDR3 region is CASSLSLAGVHEQYF. In DNA, the CDR3 is TGTGCCAGCAGTTTGTCTCTAGCGGGGGTTCACGAGCAGTACTTC.

The rearrangement links TRBV7-9 to TRBJ1-4; D unclear. V dropped 6 bases and J dropped 4 bases, with 12 bases sitting between them. The CDR3 extends over 14 amino acids. Germline loops: CDR1 SEHNR, CDR2 FQNEAQ (reference sequence). The CDR3 protein is CASSNRGVNEKLFF. The CDR3 nucleotides read TGTGCCAGCAGTAACCGGGGTGTTAATGAAAAACTGTTTTTT.

V gene TRBV7-9 combines with J gene TRBJ2-4; D is perhaps TRBD2 (6 bases). Germline CDR1 SEHNR, CDR2 FQNEAQ (reference sequence). Deletions cut 4 bases from V and 5 bases from J, with 12 bases between. The CDR3 runs to 14 residues. CDR3 in DNA: TGTGCCAGCAGCTCCTCGGAGGGTCAAAACATTCAGTACTTC. It yields the protein CASSSSEGQNIQYF.

The rearrangement uses TRBV7-8 and TRBJ2-5; TRBD1 agrees at 9 bases. Germline trimming cut 5 bases from V and 4 bases from J; bases unmatched to any gene: 2. Germline loops: CDR1 SGHVS, CDR2 FQNEAQ. The CDR3 spans 13 residues. In nucleotides, the CDR3 is TGTGCCAGCAGCCCGGACAGGGGAGAGACCCAGTACTTC. It is translated as CASSPDRGETQYF.

This chain links TRBV18 with TRBJ2-3; weak D call: TRBD1 (5 bases). The CDR3 is 15 residues long. In germline, CDR1 is KGHSH, CDR2 LQKENI. V lost 2 bases to trimming and J lost 3 bases, with 12 bases between them. The CDR3 sequence: CASSPGQGKTDTQYF. DNA for the CDR3: TGTGCCAGCTCACCAGGGCAGGGCAAGACAGATACGCAGTATTTT.

This chain uses TRBV4-1 with TRBJ1-1; D gene uncertain. From germline, CDR1 is MGHRA and CDR2 YSYEKL. The V and J ends lost 0 bases and 3 bases respectively, with 11 bases between them. The CDR3 contains 15 residues. The CDR3 DNA reads TGCGCCAGCAGCCAAGACTTTCCCACATACACTGAAGCTTTCTTT. The encoded protein is CASSQDFPTYTEAFF.

This sequence joins TRBV30 and TRBJ1-4; possibly TRBD1 for D (5 bases). The CDR3 loop spans 14 amino acids. V lost 0 bases and J lost 7, with 12 bases in between. Germline lookup yields CDR1 GTSNPN and CDR2 SVGIG (reference sequence). CDR3 in amino acids: CAWSVMGGSEKLFF. The CDR3 region has the DNA TGTGCCTGGAGTGTAATGGGGGGTAGTGAAAAACTGTTTTTT. Full variable domain (remainder filled in from reference TRBV30 and TRBJ1-4): SQTIHQWPATLVQPVGSPLSLECTVEGTSNPNLYWYRQAAGRGLQLLFYSVGIGQISSEVPQNLSASRPQDRQFILSSKKLLLSDSGFYLCAWSVMGGSEKLFFGSGTQLSVL.

V is TRBV5-6 and J is TRBJ2-1; D may match TRBD1 or TRBD2 (6 bases each). The V end was cut by 4 bases, the J end by 8 bases, with 19 bases between. The CDR3 extends over 15 amino acids. Germline V CDR1 and CDR2: SGHDT, YYEEEE. CDR3 amino acids: CASSPGGPEGDEQFF. Written as DNA, the CDR3 is TGTGCCAGCAGCCCTGGGGGCCCGGAGGGCGATGAGCAGTTCTTC.

The rearrangement links TRBV7-6 to TRBJ2-7, with D possibly TRBD1 on 6 matching bases. CDR3 length: 14 residues. V lost 2 bases and J 1 base, leaving 9 bases between the germline ends. Germline V gene sequence: CDR1 SGHVS, CDR2 FNYEAQ. The CDR3 region is CASSLRDISYEQYF. In nucleotides, the CDR3 is TGTGCCAGCAGCTTACGGGACATTTCCTACGAGCAGTACTTC.

Worth noting for this clone: This same CDR3 is encoded by further DNA sequences in the sample. The chain couples TRBV7-9 to TRBJ2-1, with D possibly TRBD1 on 5 matching bases. The CDR3 length is 15 residues. Germline-derived CDR1 and CDR2 are SEHNR and FQNEAQ (reference sequence). Trimming took 1 base from V and 0 from J, leaving 7 bases between them. CDR3 residues: CASSLGGVSYNEQFF. The CDR3 DNA reads as TGTGCCAGCAGCTTAGGGGGCGTCTCCTACAATGAGCAGTTCTTC.

The V gene is TRBV5-4, the J gene TRBJ2-3, with D possibly called TRBD1 or TRBD2 (5 bases each). V was clipped by 2 bases and J by 1 base, with 14 bases between them. The germline V gene encodes CDR1 SGHNT and CDR2 YYREEE (reference sequence). The CDR3 spans 16 residues. The CDR3 here is CASSFGGGEGTDTQYF. The CDR3 nucleotides are TGTGCCAGCAGCTTTGGTGGGGGAGAAGGCACAGATACGCAGTATTTT.

A few counts support this clone. The chain recombines TRBV4-3 with TRBJ2-7; the match to TRBD2 covers 7 bases. CDR3 length: 15 residues. J was trimmed by 0 bases and V by 7 bases; bases with no gene match: 9. Germline V CDR1 and CDR2: LGHNA, YSLEER. CDR3 nucleotides: TGCGCCAGCACTGGGGGGGAGCGGCACTCCTACGAGCAGTACTTC. This sequence encodes CASTGGERHSYEQYF.

The chain links TRBV19 to TRBJ1-1; D not certain. The germline V and J ends were trimmed by 5 bases and 4 bases, with 11 bases remaining between them. Germline values: CDR1 LNHDA, CDR2 SQIVND (reference sequence). The CDR3 is 13 residues long. CDR3 in amino acids: CASSALGVTEAFF. Here the CDR3 DNA reads TGTGCCAGTAGTGCACTCGGAGTCACTGAAGCTTTCTTT.

The rearrangement joins TRBV7-9 to TRBJ2-3; D is ambiguous. The germline V and J ends were trimmed by 2 bases and 6 bases, with 9 bases remaining between them. Germline values: CDR1 SEHNR, CDR2 FQNEAQ (reference sequence). The length of the CDR3 is 13 residues. CDR3 sequence: CASSLSGRDTQYF. CDR3 nucleotides: TGTGCCAGCAGCTTATCCGGACGGGATACGCAGTATTTT.

The rearrangement uses TRBV10-3 and TRBJ2-7; D may match TRBD1 or TRBD2 (6 bases each). The V and J ends lost 10 bases and 0 bases respectively, with 13 bases between them. The germline V gene encodes CDR1 ENHRY and CDR2 SYGVKD. The CDR3 extends over 13 amino acids. CDR3 DNA sequence: TGTGCCACAACCAGGGGACTCTCCTACGAGCAGTACTTC. Translated: CATTRGLSYEQYF.

The chain links TRBV30 to TRBJ2-3, with D unresolved. The CDR3 extends over 14 amino acids. V was trimmed by 2 bases and J by 0 bases, leaving 9 bases between them. Looked up from germline, CDR1 is GTSNPN and CDR2 is SVGIG (reference sequence). Here the CDR3 DNA reads TGTGCCTGGAGTCACACCACTAGCACAGATACGCAGTATTTT. Translated: CAWSHTTSTDTQYF.

The chain uses TRBV2 and TRBJ1-5; D possibly corresponds to TRBD1 (6 bases). This CDR3 region has 15 residues. V shed 3 bases and J shed 5 bases, with 14 bases lying between them. Looked up from germline, CDR1 is SNHLY and CDR2 is FYNNEI. The CDR3 is CASSDGSGGDQPQHF. DNA of the CDR3: TGTGCCAGCAGTGATGGGTCCGGGGGCGATCAGCCCCAGCATTTT.

This rearrangement joins TRBV4-1 to TRBJ1-6; D is possibly TRBD1 (6 bases). The CDR3 has 16 amino acids. The germline gives CDR1 MGHRA, CDR2 YSYEKL. Trimming removed 0 bases from V and 7 bases from J, with 13 bases in between. Here the CDR3 DNA reads TGCGCCAGCAGCCAAGAACAGGGAAGGGTAAATTCACCCCTCCACTTT. It encodes CASSQEQGRVNSPLHF.

The chain combines TRBV6-5 with TRBJ2-1, with D tentatively TRBD2 (5 bases). CDR1 is MNHEY and CDR2 is SVGAGI in the germline V gene. V dropped 2 bases and J dropped 4 bases, with 15 bases sitting between them. The CDR3 sequence is 16 residues long. The CDR3 sequence: CASSYDRGSNYNEQFF. The CDR3 bases are TGTGCCAGCAGTTACGATAGAGGGAGTAATTACAATGAGCAGTTCTTC.

This chain connects TRBV27 to TRBJ1-1, with D tentatively TRBD1 (6 bases). CDR3 length: 16 amino acids. Trimming removed 5 bases at V and 0 bases at J, with 16 bases between. Germline V gene sequence: CDR1 MNHEY, CDR2 SMNVEV (reference sequence). The CDR3 DNA reads as TGTGCCAGCAGTCCCGGGACAACTATACTGAACACTGAAGCTTTCTTT. This codes for CASSPGTTILNTEAFF.

This rearrangement joins TRBV5-1 to TRBJ2-1, with 7 bases identical to TRBD1. Trimming removed 4 bases from V and 6 bases from J; junction bases left unmatched: 7. Germline values: CDR1 SGHRS, CDR2 YFSETQ. This CDR3 comprises 14 residues. The CDR3 protein is CASSPRQGSNEQFF. CDR3 in DNA: TGCGCCAGCAGCCCCCGACAGGGATCCAATGAGCAGTTCTTC.

The chain uses TRBV10-2 and TRBJ2-5, with TRBD2 as a possible D gene (6 bases). There are 15 residues in the CDR3. V was pared by 4 bases and J by 5 bases, with 17 bases between. Per the germline V gene, CDR1 is WSHSY and CDR2 is SAAADI. As DNA, the CDR3 is TGCGCCAGCAGTGTGGGCGGGACGAGGCAGGAGACCCAGTACTTC. This codes for CASSVGGTRQETQYF.